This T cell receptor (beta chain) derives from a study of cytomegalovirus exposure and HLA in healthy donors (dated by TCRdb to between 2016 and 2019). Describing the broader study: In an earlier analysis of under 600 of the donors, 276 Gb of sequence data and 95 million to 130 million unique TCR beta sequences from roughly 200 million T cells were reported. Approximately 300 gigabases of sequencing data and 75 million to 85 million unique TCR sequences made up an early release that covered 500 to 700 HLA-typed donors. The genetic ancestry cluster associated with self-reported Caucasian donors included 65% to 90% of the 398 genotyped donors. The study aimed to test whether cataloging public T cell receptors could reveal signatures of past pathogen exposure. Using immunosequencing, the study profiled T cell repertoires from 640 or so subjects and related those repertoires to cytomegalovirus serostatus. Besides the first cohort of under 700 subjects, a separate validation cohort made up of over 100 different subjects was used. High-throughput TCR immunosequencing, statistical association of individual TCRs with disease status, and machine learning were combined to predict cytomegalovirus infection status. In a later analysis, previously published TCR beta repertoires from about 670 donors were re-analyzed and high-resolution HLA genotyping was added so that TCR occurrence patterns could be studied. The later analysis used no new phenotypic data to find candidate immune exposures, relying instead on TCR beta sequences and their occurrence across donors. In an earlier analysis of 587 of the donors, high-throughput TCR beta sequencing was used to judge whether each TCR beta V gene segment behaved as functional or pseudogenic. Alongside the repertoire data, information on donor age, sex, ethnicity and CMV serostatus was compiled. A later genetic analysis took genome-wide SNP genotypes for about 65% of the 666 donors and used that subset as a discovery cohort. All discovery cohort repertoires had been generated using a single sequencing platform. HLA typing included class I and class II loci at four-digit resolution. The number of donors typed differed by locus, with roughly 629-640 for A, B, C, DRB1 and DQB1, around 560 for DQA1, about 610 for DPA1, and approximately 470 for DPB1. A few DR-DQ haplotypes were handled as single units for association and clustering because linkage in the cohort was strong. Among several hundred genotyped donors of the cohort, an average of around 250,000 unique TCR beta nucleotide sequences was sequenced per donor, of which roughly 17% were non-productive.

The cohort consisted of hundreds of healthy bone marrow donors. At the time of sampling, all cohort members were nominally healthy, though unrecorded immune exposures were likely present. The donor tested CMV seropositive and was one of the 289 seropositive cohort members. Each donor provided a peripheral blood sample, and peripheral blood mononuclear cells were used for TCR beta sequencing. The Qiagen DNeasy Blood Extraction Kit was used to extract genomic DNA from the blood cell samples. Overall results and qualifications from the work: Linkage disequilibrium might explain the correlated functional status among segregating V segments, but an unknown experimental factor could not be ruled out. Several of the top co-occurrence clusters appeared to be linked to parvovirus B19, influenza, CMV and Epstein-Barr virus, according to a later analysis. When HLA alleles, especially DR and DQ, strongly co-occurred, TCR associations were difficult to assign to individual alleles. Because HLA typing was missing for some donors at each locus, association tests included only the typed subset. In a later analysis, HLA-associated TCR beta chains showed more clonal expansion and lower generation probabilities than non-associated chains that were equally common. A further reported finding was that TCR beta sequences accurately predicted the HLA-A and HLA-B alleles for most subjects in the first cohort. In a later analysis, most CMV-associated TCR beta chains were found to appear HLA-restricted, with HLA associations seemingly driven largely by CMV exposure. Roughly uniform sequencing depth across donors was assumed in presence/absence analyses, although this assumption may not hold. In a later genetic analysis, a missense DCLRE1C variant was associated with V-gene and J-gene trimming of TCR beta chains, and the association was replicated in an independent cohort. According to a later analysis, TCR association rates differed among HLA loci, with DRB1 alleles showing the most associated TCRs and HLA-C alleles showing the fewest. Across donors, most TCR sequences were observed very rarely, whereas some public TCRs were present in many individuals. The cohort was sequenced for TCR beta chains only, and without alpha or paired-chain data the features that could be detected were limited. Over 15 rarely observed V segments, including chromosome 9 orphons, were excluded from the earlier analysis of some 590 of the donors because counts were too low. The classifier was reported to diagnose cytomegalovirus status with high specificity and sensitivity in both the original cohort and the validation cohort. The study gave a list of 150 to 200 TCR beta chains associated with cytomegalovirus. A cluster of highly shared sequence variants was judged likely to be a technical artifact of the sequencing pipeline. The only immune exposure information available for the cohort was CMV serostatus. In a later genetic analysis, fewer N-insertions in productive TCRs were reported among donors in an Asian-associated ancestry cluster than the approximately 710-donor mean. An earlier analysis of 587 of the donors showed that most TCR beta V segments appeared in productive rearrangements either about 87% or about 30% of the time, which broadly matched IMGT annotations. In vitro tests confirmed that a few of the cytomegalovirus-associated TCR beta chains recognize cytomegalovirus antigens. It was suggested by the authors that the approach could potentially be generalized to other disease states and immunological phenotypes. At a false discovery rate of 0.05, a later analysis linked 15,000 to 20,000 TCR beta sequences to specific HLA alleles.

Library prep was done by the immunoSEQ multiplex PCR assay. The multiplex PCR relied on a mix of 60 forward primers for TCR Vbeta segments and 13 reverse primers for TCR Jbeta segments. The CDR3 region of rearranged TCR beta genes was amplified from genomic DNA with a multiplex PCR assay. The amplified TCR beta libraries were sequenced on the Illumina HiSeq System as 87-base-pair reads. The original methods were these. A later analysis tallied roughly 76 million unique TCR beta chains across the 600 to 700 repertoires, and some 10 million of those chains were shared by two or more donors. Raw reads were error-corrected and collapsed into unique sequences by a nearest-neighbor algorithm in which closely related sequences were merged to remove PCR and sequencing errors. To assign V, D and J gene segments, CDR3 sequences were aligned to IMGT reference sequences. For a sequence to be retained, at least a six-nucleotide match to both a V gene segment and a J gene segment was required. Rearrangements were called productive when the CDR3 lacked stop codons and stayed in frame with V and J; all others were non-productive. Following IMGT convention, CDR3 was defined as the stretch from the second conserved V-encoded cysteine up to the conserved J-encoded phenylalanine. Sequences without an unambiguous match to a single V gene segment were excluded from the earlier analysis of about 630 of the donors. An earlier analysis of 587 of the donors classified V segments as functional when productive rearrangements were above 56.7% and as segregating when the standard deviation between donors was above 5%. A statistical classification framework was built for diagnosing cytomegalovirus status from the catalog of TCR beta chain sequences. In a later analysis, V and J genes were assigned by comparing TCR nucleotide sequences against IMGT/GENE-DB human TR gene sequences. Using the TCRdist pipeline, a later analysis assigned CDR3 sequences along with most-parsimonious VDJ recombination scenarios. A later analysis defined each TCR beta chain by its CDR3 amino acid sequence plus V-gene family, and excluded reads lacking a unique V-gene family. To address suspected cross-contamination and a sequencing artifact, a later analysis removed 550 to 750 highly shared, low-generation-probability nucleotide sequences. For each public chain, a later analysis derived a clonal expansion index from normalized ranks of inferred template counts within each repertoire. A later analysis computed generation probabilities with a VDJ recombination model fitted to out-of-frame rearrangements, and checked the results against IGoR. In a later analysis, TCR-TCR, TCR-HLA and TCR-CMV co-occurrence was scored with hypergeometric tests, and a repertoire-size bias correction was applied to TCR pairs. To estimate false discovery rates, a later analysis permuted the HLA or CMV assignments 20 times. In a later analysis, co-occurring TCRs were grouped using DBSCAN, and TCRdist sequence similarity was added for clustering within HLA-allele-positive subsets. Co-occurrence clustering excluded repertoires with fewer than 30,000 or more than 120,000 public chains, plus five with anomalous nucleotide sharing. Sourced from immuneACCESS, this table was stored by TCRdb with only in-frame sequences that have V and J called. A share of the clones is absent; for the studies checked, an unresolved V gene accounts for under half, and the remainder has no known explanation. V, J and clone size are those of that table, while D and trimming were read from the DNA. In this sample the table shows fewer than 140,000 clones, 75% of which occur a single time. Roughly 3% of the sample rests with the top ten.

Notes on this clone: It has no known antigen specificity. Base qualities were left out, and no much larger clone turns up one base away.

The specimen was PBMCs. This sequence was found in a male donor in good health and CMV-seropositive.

The CDR3 region: CASSLVRGWEGADTQYF. The DNA reads TGTGCCAGCAGCTTAGTTCGGGGTTGGGAGGGTGCAGATACGCAGTATTTT. The sequence links TRBV7-6 to TRBJ2-3, with TRBD2 matching 7 junction bases. V ends up 1 base short and J 4 bases short, with an unmatched junction base count of 11. The CDR3 measures 17 amino acids from cysteine to phenylalanine. The sequence is cut down to CDR3 DNA, 51 bases in frame from base 1. CDR1 and CDR2 (SGHVS, FNYEAQ) derive from the germline V gene.